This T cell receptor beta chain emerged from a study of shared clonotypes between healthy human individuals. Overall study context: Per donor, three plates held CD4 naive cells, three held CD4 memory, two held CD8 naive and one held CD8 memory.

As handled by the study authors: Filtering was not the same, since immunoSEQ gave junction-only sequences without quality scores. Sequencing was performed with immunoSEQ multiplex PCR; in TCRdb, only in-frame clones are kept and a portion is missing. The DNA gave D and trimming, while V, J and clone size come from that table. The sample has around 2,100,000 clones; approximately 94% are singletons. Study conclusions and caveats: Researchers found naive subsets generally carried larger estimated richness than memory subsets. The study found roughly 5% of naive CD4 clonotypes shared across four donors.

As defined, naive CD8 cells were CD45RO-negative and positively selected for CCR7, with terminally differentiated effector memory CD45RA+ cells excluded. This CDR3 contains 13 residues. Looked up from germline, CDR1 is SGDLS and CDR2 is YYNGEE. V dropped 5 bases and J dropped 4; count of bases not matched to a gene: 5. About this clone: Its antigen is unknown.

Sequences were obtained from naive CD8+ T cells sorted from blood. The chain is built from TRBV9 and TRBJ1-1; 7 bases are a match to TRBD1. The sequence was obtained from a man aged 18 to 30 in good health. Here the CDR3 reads CASSYGQATEAFF. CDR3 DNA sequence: TGTGCCAGCAGTTACGGACAGGCCACTGAAGCTTTCTTT.